This paragraph covers one TCR beta chain sequence. This clone was picked up a small number of times. The specificity of this receptor is unknown. One base away there is no much larger clone; base qualities are not given. V is trimmed back by 10 bases and J by 11 bases, and the junction contains 7 bases that no gene match accounts for. The CDR1 and CDR2 encoded by the germline V gene (reference sequence) are LNHDA and SQIVND. Its CDR3 holds 12 amino acids, cysteine through phenylalanine. CDR3 DNA is the only sequence kept; it has 36 bases, read in frame from the first base. This record belongs to a study of long-term antiretroviral therapy in people with HIV (dated by TCRdb to between 2020 and 2023). With regard to the full study: The earliest samples were collected roughly a decade before the 2015 WHO recommendation for immediate ART, at a time when ART was usually postponed until CD4 counts fell. This retrospective serial study examined whether starting ART and sustained HIV suppression were associated with changes in the composition and diversity of the TRB repertoire in peripheral blood. A total of 192 cryopreserved PBMC samples came from 30 or so adults with confirmed HIV infection and were collected serially over a mean of roughly 6 years (range 1-12). About 40% of the 30 participants with HIV were female. No cross-contamination during QIAcube processing turned up in test extractions that ran a monoclonal T-cell line alongside 30 to 40 polyclonal samples. Here is what the overall study found, with its caveats: Expanded TRB clones identified before ART initiation dominated the repertoire at all time points, although this dominance fluctuated and declined in many PLHIV after ART. Because PBMC availability was limited, only the TCR beta chain was sequenced, with no alpha chain pairing. Compared with controls, HIV repertoires had narrower CDR3 length ranges, and the network structure pointed to an antigen-experienced repertoire that shifted only slightly toward naive after ART. The samples span the years 2004 to 2017, and the ART regimens used at that time may not be as effective as current regimens. Because pre-ART samples had limited cell numbers, unsorted PBMC were profiled rather than sorted CD4+ and CD8+ T cells. Starting ART was linked to a significant rise in TRB diversity, yet even after long-term ART the diversity remained significantly lower than in transplant donor controls. Inferences about post-ART repertoire changes were limited because no data were available on ART adherence, viral resistance or therapy changes.

The immunoSEQ hsTCRB v3.0 assay was used at survey level resolution to sequence the TRB variable region. TRB sequencing targeted a depth of roughly 35,000-55,000 T-cell genomes per sample. An Illumina MiSeq with a v3 150-cycle kit was used to sequence the pooled TRB libraries. On the study's bioinformatics: Repertoire analysis was run in R within a reproducible Nextflow workflow that covered QC, data transformation and analysis. Custom analyses were implemented in LymphoSeq2, an R package for AIRR-Seq data exploration. Several samples that produced fewer than 5000 total TRB sequences were removed, so approximately 190 HIV repertoires were analyzed. Among the 188 retained HIV repertoires, about 60 were collected before ART initiation and over 120 were collected after ART initiation. Repertoires were downsampled to 5000 TRB nucleotide sequences, with summary statistics averaged over 100 downsampling iterations. TRB sequences were retained for analysis only if CDR3 regions of at least seven amino acids were present. Diversity was measured with a Shannon entropy-derived clonality score and the Gini coefficient. In the repertoire networks, any two of the top 5000 CDR3 amino acid sequences were connected whenever the two sequences differed by an edit distance of one. For TRB CDR3 amino acid sequences, GLIPH2 was used to predict antigen specificity groups and MHC restriction. Known CMV, EBV, HIV or tissue antigen associations were flagged by matching CDR3 amino acid sequences against VDJdb and McPAS-TCR. Pre-ART, post-ART and control groups were compared with Wilcoxon signed-rank tests and Holm-Bonferroni correction. TCRdb carries this immuneACCESS record with in-frame sequences only. Its versions omit some clonotypes, under half of them owing to an unresolved V gene in the studies checked, with the rest unexplained. V and J calls plus clone size are reproduced from that table; the DNA served to infer D and trimming. The sample table records 22,000 or so clones; 70% to 85% of these occur just once. Around 20% of the sample rests with the top ten.

Participants were included only if at least one PBMC sample before ART initiation and at least two post-ART samples were available. All participants with HIV were treated in the United States of America. Cryopreserved samples of about 0.95-11 million PBMC were thawed and washed before DNA extraction. At the time of the earliest PBMC sample for each participant with HIV, ages ranged from about 23 to 60 years. PBMC samples were contributed by each participant from 1-4 timepoints before ART initiation and 2-8 timepoints after ART initiation, with a median of 7 samples. For every participant, serial HIV viral load, CD4+ T-cell count, ART history and demographic data were obtained. A Qiagen kit on a QIAcube was used to extract genomic DNA from unsorted PBMC, with samples processed in batches of 12.

This receptor chain uses TRBV19 and TRBJ1-6, with 8 central nucleotides matching TRBD1. The receptor was isolated from a man between 35 and 55 years old with HIV. This specimen consisted of unsorted PBMCs, obtained 0.5 years before starting antiretroviral therapy. The nucleotide sequence reads TGTGCCACCGGACAGGGAGGCACACCCCTCCACTTT. It codes for CATGQGGTPLHF.